This TCR beta chain was identified in a study of blood T cell repertoires in COVID-19 (dated by TCRdb to about 2020). About the investigation overall: Samples covering the acute and convalescent phases of COVID-19 were provided by collaborators in the United States, Italy and Spain. Where HLA class I and class II types were available, the types were taken from metadata supplied by the sample provider, not from assay-based typing. Deeply sampled blood TCRbeta repertoires from subjects exposed to, actively infected with, or recovered from COVID-19 were included in the dataset. Sample metadata almost always included a de-identified subject ID, COVID-19 status, age in years and sex. The samples were drawn from the first 160 participants of the ongoing ImmuneRACE study and from some 1,300 subjects provided by 6 global collaborators. The prospective study material was composed of cDNA or gDNA derived from T cells, B-cell-depleted T cells, or PBMCs. The repertoires were released in a freely available public database intended as a resource for research on the immune response to SARS-CoV-2. Overall study results and their limits: How much clinical and demographic metadata was included differed by source and by participant, and the metadata was provided uncurated.

V is cut by 5 bases and J by 0 bases, and the space between the germline ends is 8 bases. CDR1 and CDR2, per the germline V gene (reference sequence), are SEHNR and FQNEAQ. The CDR3 sequence holds 14 residues, the cysteine and phenylalanine included. This entry keeps only the CDR3 DNA: 42 bases, framed from base 1. In the prospective study, participants were about 18 to 90 years old, resided in about two dozen geographic areas of the United States, and were enrolled through a virtual design. In the prospective study, participants were assigned to cohorts based on the clinical history participants reported in a screening survey and a study questionnaire. Mobile phlebotomists in the prospective study collected whole blood, serum and a nasopharyngeal or oropharyngeal swab from every participant. Additional blood draws and questionnaires over an approximately two-month period could optionally be provided by prospective study participants. Before DNA extraction, blood samples from the prospective study were shipped at room temperature or frozen.

TCRbeta CDR3 regions were amplified from genomic DNA using the immunoSEQ Assay, a bias-controlled multiplex PCR. For the original study's pipeline: Within the assay, amplification of reference gene primers was used to estimate how many nucleated cells each sample contained. To quantify the absolute abundance of each unique TCRbeta CDR3 rearrangement, sequence reads were collapsed and filtered. For each sample, productive Simpson clonality was calculated as the square root of Simpson's diversity index across productive rearrangements. TCRdb took this table from immuneACCESS and kept in-frame rearrangements with V and J called. Such tables lack part of the clones; where checked against another copy, unresolved V genes explain under half of the gap, and the rest is unexplained. V and J calls plus clone size are reproduced from that table; the DNA served to infer D and trimming. Recorded for this sample are a few hundred thousand clones; roughly 90% of them occurred a single time. Jointly, the top ten make up 3.5% to 5% of the sample.

Concerning this clone itself: Its antigen is not yet known. The record has no base qualities; no much larger clone is one base away.

This TCR was sampled from a woman aged 18-29 years with acute COVID-19. Recombination connected TRBV7-9 to TRBJ1-3; the D segment could be TRBD1, given 5 matching bases. Sequencing used PBMCs or T cells enriched from blood (not recorded which). The CDR3 has the sequence CASSGAFSGNTIYF. In nucleotide form, the sequence is TGTGCCAGCAGCGGGGCCTTCTCTGGAAACACCATATATTTT.